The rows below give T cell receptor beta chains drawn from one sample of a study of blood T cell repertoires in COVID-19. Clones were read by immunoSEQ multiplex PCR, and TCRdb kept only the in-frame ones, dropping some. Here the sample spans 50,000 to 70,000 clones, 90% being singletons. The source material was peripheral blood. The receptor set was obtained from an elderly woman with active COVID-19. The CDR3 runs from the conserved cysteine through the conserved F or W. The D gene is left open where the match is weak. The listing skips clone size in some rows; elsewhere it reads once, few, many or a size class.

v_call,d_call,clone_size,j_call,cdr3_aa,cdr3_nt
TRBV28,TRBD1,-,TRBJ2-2,CASSPAGTGLNTGELFF,TGTGCCAGCAGCCCTGCCGGGACAGGGCTTAACACCGGGGAGCTGTTTTTT
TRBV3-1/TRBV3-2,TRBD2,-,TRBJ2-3,CASTPQRDSTDTQYF,TGTGCCAGCACCCCCCAGCGGGATAGCACAGATACGCAGTATTTT
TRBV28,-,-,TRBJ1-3,CASRGAGAGNTIYF,TGTGCCAGCAGGGGAGCGGGCGCTGGAAACACCATATATTTT
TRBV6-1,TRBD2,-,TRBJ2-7,CASSEAMFRSGGSYEQYF,TGTGCCAGCAGTGAAGCGATGTTTCGTAGCGGGGGATCCTACGAGCAGTACTTC
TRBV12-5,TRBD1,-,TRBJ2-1,CASGPLTGTSEQFF,TGTGCTAGTGGACCCTTGACAGGGACGAGTGAGCAGTTCTTC
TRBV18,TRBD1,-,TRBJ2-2,CASSPRGQANTGELFF,TGTGCCAGCTCACCCCGTGGACAGGCGAACACCGGGGAGCTGTTTTTT
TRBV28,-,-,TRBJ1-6,CASSLYLQGIAPLHF,TGTGCCAGCAGTTTATATTTGCAGGGAATTGCACCCCTCCACTTT
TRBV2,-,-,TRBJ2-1,CASSAGKGSYNEQFF,TGTGCCAGCAGCGCAGGGAAAGGCTCCTACAATGAGCAGTTCTTC
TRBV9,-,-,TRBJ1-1,CASSVVREEGENTEAFF,TGTGCCAGCAGCGTAGTTCGAGAAGAGGGAGAGAACACTGAAGCTTTCTTT
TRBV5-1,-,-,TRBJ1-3,CASSYAGYSGNTIYF,TGCGCCAGCAGCTACGCAGGTTACTCTGGAAACACCATATATTTT
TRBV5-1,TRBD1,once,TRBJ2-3,CASSGDRGTGTQYF,TGCGCCAGCAGCGGGGACAGGGGAACGGGAACGCAGTATTTT
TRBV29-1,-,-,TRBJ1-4,CSVDAGSGEKLFF,TGCAGCGTTGACGCGGGGAGCGGAGAAAAACTGTTTTTT
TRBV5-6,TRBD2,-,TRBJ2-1,CASSGVGGYEQFF,TGTGCCAGCAGCGGAGTGGGGGGGTATGAGCAGTTCTTC
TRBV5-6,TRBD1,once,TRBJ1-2,CASSTGTGGIFSSGYTF,TGTGCCAGCAGCACCGGGACAGGGGGCATATTTTCGAGTGGCTACACCTTC
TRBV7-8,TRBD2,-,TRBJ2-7,CASSYGRGAYEQYF,TGTGCCAGCAGCTACGGGAGGGGAGCCTACGAGCAGTACTTC
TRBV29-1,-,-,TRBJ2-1,CSVEPGDEQFF,TGCAGCGTTGAACCCGGGGATGAGCAGTTCTTC
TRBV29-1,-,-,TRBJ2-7,CSVLLAPGLQYF,TGCAGCGTCCTCCTTGCCCCTGGCCTGCAGTACTTC
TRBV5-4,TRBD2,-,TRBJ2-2,CASRPGTSVTGELFF,TGTGCCAGCAGACCGGGGACTAGCGTGACCGGGGAGCTGTTTTTT
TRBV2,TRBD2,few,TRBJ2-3,CASSGTSGRVMLYF,TGTGCCAGCAGTGGGACTAGCGGGAGGGTGATGCTGTATTTT